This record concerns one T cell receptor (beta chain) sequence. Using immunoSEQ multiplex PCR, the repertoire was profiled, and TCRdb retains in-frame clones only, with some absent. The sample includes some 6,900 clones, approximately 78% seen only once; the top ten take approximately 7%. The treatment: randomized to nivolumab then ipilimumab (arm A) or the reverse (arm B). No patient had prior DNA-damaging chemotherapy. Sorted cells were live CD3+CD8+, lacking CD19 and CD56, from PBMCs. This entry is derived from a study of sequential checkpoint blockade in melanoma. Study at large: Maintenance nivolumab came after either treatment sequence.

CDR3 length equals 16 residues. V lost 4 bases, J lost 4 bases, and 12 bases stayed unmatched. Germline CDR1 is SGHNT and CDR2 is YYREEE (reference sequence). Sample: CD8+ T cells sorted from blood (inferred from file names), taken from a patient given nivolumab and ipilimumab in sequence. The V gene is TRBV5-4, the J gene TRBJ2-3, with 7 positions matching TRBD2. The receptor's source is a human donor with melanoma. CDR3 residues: CASSLVAGAPPDTQYF. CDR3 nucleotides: TGTGCCAGCAGCCTGGTGGCGGGAGCCCCCCCAGATACGCAGTATTTT.